This T cell receptor (beta chain) stems from a study of blood T cell repertoires in COVID-19. Data came from immunoSEQ multiplex PCR; TCRdb stores just in-frame clones and leaves some out. The repertoire holds about 48,000 clones, with roughly 83% as singletons. V was shortened by 5 bases and J by 4 bases, with 17 bases between the two germline ends. Per the germline V gene, CDR1 is LNHDA and CDR2 is SQIVND (reference sequence). This CDR3 has 15 amino acids. Material for sequencing was peripheral blood. The TCR comes from a man aged 65 to 85 with acute or convalescent COVID-19. The gene calls are TRBV19 and TRBJ1-2; unclear D gene. In DNA form, the CDR3 reads TGTGCCAGTAGTCTCCCCCCGAAGGAGAGCTATGGCTACACCTTC. Protein product: CASSLPPKESYGYTF. Variable domain in full (rest from reference TRBV19 and TRBJ1-2): DGGITQSPKYLFRKEGQNVTLSCEQNLNHDAMYWYRQDPGQGLRLIYYSQIVNDFQKGDIAEGYSVSREKKESFPLTVTSAQKNPTAFYLCASSLPPKESYGYTFGSGTRLTVV.